This record covers a single T cell receptor beta chain. Its cognate antigen is unknown. The source of the sample is a study of CD8+ T cells in alopecia areata. Whole-study results and caveats: In patients, TCRs were shared less clearly than in mice, and HLA may possibly be involved. Lesional scalp displayed greater clonality than normal scalp, most notably in alopecia totalis/universalis.

CDR1 is MNHEY and CDR2 is SMNVEV in the germline V gene (reference sequence). The CDR3 is made up of 14 amino acids. V was clipped by 6 bases and J by 6 bases; unmatched bases: 6. As the sequencing template, cDNA was produced by extracting RNA and reverse transcribing it. Assay: immunoSEQ multiplex PCR; the TCRdb copy retains only in-frame clones and omits some. The sample includes 140,000 to 150,000 clones, 62% of them seen just once. This rearrangement joins TRBV27 to TRBJ2-2, with 8 nucleotides matching TRBD2. The sequence derives from a human donor in good health. The sequenced sample was CD8+ T cells sorted from blood. CDR3 nucleotide sequence: TGTGCCAGCAGGGAGAGGGGACTAGCCGGGGAGCTGTTTTTT. It encodes CASRERGLAGELFF.